A single sample gave rise to the 8 T cell receptor beta chains below, sequenced in a study of response to subunit inactivated influenza vaccine. TCRdb called the RT-PCR reads again in MiXCR, with one record for every CDR3 protein. The profile shows over 300,000 distinct CDR3 sequences, 20% to 25% of them singletons. The sample consisted of PBMCs from blood, taken about 19 months after vaccination. These receptors all come from a man between 50 and 75 years old who received an inactivated influenza vaccine.

This clonotype was observed many times. The chain uses TRBV3-1 and TRBJ1-6; 9 positions match TRBD1. The length of the CDR3 is 14 residues. V was clipped by 3 bases and J by 8 bases; unmatched bases: 2. Germline lookup yields CDR1 LGHDT and CDR2 YNNKEL (reference sequence). CDR3: CASSHTGGYSPLHF. DNA for the CDR3: TGTGCCAGCAGCCATACAGGGGGCTATTCACCCCTCCACTTT.

The V gene is TRBV12-3 or TRBV12-4, the J gene TRBJ1-3; 8 bases are shared with TRBD1. V was clipped by 6 bases and J by 2 bases; unmatched bases: 3. The CDR3 contains 14 residues. The CDR3 here is CASRETGAGNTIYF. CDR3 nucleotides: TGTGCCAGCAGAGAGACAGGGGCTGGAAACACCATATATTTT.

The rearrangement links TRBV10-3 to TRBJ2-2; 12 positions agree with TRBD2. The CDR3 length is 16 residues. The germline V gene encodes CDR1 ENHRY and CDR2 SYGVKD. V lost 3 bases, J lost 5 bases, and 4 bases stayed unmatched. This CDR3 is CAISDLAGGPTGELFF. The CDR3 DNA follows: TGTGCCATCAGTGATCTAGCGGGGGGGCCGACCGGGGAGCTGTTTTTT.

This clonotype has only a few counts. This rearrangement joins TRBV5-5 to TRBJ2-3; D uncertain. The CDR3 consists of 16 residues. Germline CDR1 is SGHKS and CDR2 is YYEKEE (reference sequence). The V gene lost 0 bases and the J gene lost 4 bases, with 15 bases spanning the gap. This CDR3 is CASSLVGSSSADTQYF. The CDR3 DNA sequence: TGTGCCAGCAGCTTGGTCGGCAGTTCAAGCGCAGATACGCAGTATTTT.

This clonotype has ten or more counts. V usage is TRBV14 and J usage is TRBJ2-3; D unclear. The V end lost 3 bases, the J end lost 6 bases, and 10 bases lay between the germline ends. The CDR3 contains 13 residues. Germline CDR1 reads SGHDN; CDR2 reads FVKESK. CDR3 nucleotides: TGTGCCAGCAGCCAGTCGGTCGGGGATACGCAGTATTTT. The encoded protein is CASSQSVGDTQYF.

This chain joins TRBV5-6 and TRBJ2-4; D ambiguous. Per the germline V gene, CDR1 is SGHDT and CDR2 is YYEEEE. The CDR3 is made up of 16 amino acids. V lost 1 base and J 1 base, leaving 12 bases between the germline ends. The CDR3 region is CASSLFLFMAKNIQYF. The DNA for the CDR3 is TGTGCCAGCAGCTTGTTTCTGTTTATGGCCAAAAACATTCAGTACTTC.

This clonotype has a handful of counts. The V call is TRBV5-1, the J call TRBJ2-5; TRBD1 might be the D (6 bases). Trimming took off 0 bases at V and 6 bases at J, with 15 bases between the two ends. The germline V gene encodes CDR1 SGHRS and CDR2 YFSETQ. The CDR3 consists of 15 residues. CDR3 nucleotide sequence: TGCGCCAGCAGCTTGGACACAGGGAATAGGAAGACCCAGTACTTC. It encodes CASSLDTGNRKTQYF.

A few counts support this clonotype. The chain has TRBV7-9 and TRBJ1-2; the D is unclear. Germline V gene data show CDR1 as SEHNR and CDR2 as FQNEAQ (reference sequence). The CDR3 totals 14 residues. The ends were cut back, 5 bases at V and 0 bases at J, with 10 bases in the middle. CDR3: CASSTDQTNYGYTF. The CDR3 coding sequence is TGTGCCAGCAGCACCGATCAGACTAACTATGGCTACACCTTC. The variable domain in full, with the rest retrieved from reference TRBV7-9 and TRBJ1-2, is DTGVSQNPRHKITKRGQNVTFRCDPISEHNRLYWYRQTLGQGPEFLTYFQNEAQLEKSRLLSDRFSAERPKGSFSTLEIQRTEQGDSAMYLCASSTDQTNYGYTFGSGTRLTVV.